This T cell receptor beta chain was sequenced in a study of shared clonotypes between healthy human individuals (dated by TCRdb to the early 2020s). With regard to the full study: The cohort included three men and two women between 18 and 49 years of age. Leukapheresis yielded between about 0.9 and 8.9 billion PBMCs per donor. To estimate repertoire size and how much clonotypes are shared between individuals, the study performed deep sequencing of blood TCR repertoires from five healthy adults. Different laboratories and diverse techniques were used to prepare libraries and sequence TCR repertoires, to increase sequencing depth and limit assay-specific biases. For each donor, three plates each were used for CD4 naive and CD4 memory, two plates were used for CD8 naive, and one plate was used for CD8 memory. On the study overall, not on this receptor specifically: Naive subsets generally had larger estimated clonotype richness than memory subsets. Pairwise subsampling indicated that sequencing depth was expected to affect the degree of clonotype sharing among donors. Because the study included a small number of donors, the genetic and exposure-history diversity represented was limited. About 4.5% of naive CD4, 3.5% of naive CD8, 2.3% of memory CD4, and approximately 0.39% of memory CD8 clonotypes were shared across several donors. Only blood was sampled, and tissue TCR repertoires likely differ from those in blood. Compared with non-shared clonotypes, clonotypes shared by all four sorted-subset donors had higher generation probabilities. Even with the large sequencing depth, rarefaction of the sorted-subset datasets indicated that sequencing was incomplete.

The CDR3 holds 15 amino acids from the cysteine to the phenylalanine. Kept here is only the CDR3 DNA, which spans 45 bases and is read in frame from base 1. Between the V and J ends, shortened by 2 bases and 1 base respectively, the junction contains 11 bases. CDR1 and CDR2, looked up from the germline V gene (reference sequence), are SEHNR and FQNEAQ. For the CD8 naive samples, CD45RO-negative cells were positively selected for CCR7, yielding a CD45RA+CCR7+ population from which TemRA cells were excluded. Donors were healthy HIV-negative adults with no recently reported acute infections or vaccinations. Every donor was a Caucasian adult living in Nashville, Tennessee, USA. Blood was collected by leukapheresis, and PBMCs were isolated by Ficoll-Histopaque density gradient centrifugation and then cryopreserved in liquid nitrogen vapor phase. Analytical flow cytometry was used to check the purity and quantity of each magnetically sorted T cell population. Each sorted fraction had its genomic DNA isolated and then quantified by UV absorbance on a Nanodrop 2000c.

Using the deep immunoSEQ assay, TCR CDR3 regions were amplified from genomic DNA by multiplex PCR. Genomic DNA extracted from each cell subset was distributed evenly over all wells of several immunoSEQ 96-well plates, and each plate served as one replicate. For sorted subsets, each replicate PCR was loaded with about 0.2 ug genomic DNA, equivalent to about 33,000 T cell genomes. Purified libraries were quantified with a Qubit 3.0 fluorometer, sized on a Bioanalyzer 2100, and re-quantified with the KAPA Library Quantification kit. A separate single-read 150-cycle Illumina NextSeq 550 flow cell was used to sequence each immunoSEQ 96-well plate. The published analysis was carried out like this. Because the immunoSEQ output included only junctional sequences and no quality scores, the filtering could not be the same as the filtering used for full-length reads. To assign V/J genes and CDR3, sequences were annotated against IMGT germline references using PyIR, a Python wrapper for IgBLAST v1.9. Reads were filtered out if the reads had weak V/J assignments (E-value above 1e-6), no CDR3, stop codons, out-of-frame junctions, or ambiguous translated residues. V3J clonotypes were defined by identical inferred V gene, J gene, and CDR3 amino acid sequence. Percentage overlap between repertoires was computed as shared unique clonotypes divided by the size of the smaller repertoire. RTK rarefaction, the Chao1 estimator, and Recon v2.1 estimates of unobserved clonotypes were used to assess repertoire richness. OLGA was used to compute generation probabilities for all TCRbeta clonotypes that the gDNA method yielded from a few donors. The source is immuneACCESS, and TCRdb retained only in-frame sequences with V and J called. Part of the clones is not carried over; for the studies checked, unresolved V genes explain less than half of this, and the remainder is unexplained. Clonal size and the V and J genes are those of that table, whereas D and trimming came from the DNA. A total of around 600,000 clones appear in this sample, 85% to 95% of them only once. The top ten clonotypes cover approximately 0.12% of the sample.

This clone came up a few times. This receptor's antigen is unknown. No quality values exist for individual bases; no much larger clone is one base distant. Sequences were obtained from naive CD8+ T cells sorted from blood. Sample cell subset or site, as interpreted from the label and publication: CD45RA+CCR7+. The receptor was isolated from a woman under 40 in good health. This receptor chain uses TRBV7-9 and TRBJ1-1; the D gene identity is not certain. CDR3 loop: CASSLRELGNTEAFF. The base sequence is TGTGCCAGCAGCTTAAGGGAGTTGGGGAACACTGAAGCTTTCTTT.